Listed below are T cell receptor beta chains from one sample, sequenced in a study of shared clonotypes between healthy human individuals. The method was immunoSEQ multiplex PCR; TCRdb's version includes in-frame clones alone and lacks a portion of them. The sample yields around 2.1 million clones, around 95% seen once. Sequencing input: naive CD4+ T cells sorted from blood. Receptors originate from a man aged 18 to 29 in good health. CDR3s include the opening cysteine and the closing phenylalanine or tryptophan. A D gene is named only where the DNA matches it firmly. The size of a clone is reported for some rows only, either as once, few or many, or as a class for expanded clones.

D gene: .; J gene: TRBJ2-7; clone size: .; V gene: TRBV6-5; CDR3 protein: CASSRDTRVYEQYF; CDR3 DNA: TGTGCCAGCAGCCGGGACACTAGAGTTTACGAGCAGTACTTC
D gene: .; J gene: TRBJ2-4; clone size: .; V gene: TRBV2; CDR3 protein: CASSASVLLNIQYF; CDR3 DNA: TGTGCCAGCAGCGCCTCGGTACTTTTAAACATTCAGTACTTC
D gene: TRBD2; J gene: TRBJ2-5; clone size: .; V gene: TRBV2; CDR3 protein: CASSRTSGAQETQYF; CDR3 DNA: TGTGCCAGCAGTAGGACTAGCGGGGCACAAGAGACCCAGTACTTC
D gene: .; J gene: TRBJ2-5; clone size: .; V gene: TRBV5-1; CDR3 protein: CASTTSQETQYF; CDR3 DNA: TGCGCCAGCACCACCAGCCAAGAGACCCAGTACTTC
D gene: .; J gene: TRBJ1-2; clone size: .; V gene: TRBV10-3; CDR3 protein: CAISEPGLGYGYTF; CDR3 DNA: TGTGCCATCAGTGAGCCGGGACTCGGCTATGGCTACACCTTC
D gene: .; J gene: TRBJ2-2; clone size: .; V gene: TRBV9; CDR3 protein: CASSVNRGSGELFF; CDR3 DNA: TGTGCCAGCAGCGTAAATAGGGGTAGTGGGGAGCTGTTTTTT
D gene: .; J gene: TRBJ2-5; clone size: .; V gene: TRBV11-3; CDR3 protein: CASSQGLAVGETQYF; CDR3 DNA: TGTGCCAGCAGCCAGGGGCTGGCGGTGGGGGAGACCCAGTACTTC
D gene: .; J gene: TRBJ2-5; clone size: .; V gene: TRBV18; CDR3 protein: CASSTRQVAGETQYF; CDR3 DNA: TGTGCCAGCTCAACCCGACAGGTCGCTGGGGAGACCCAGTACTTC
D gene: .; J gene: TRBJ2-1; clone size: once; V gene: TRBV19; CDR3 protein: CASSVGGTSHNEQFF; CDR3 DNA: TGTGCCAGTAGTGTGGGCGGGACTTCTCACAATGAGCAGTTCTTC
D gene: .; J gene: TRBJ1-4; clone size: .; V gene: TRBV7-9; CDR3 protein: CASSFSEKLFF; CDR3 DNA: TGTGCCAGCAGCTTTAGTGAAAAACTGTTTTTT
D gene: TRBD1; J gene: TRBJ2-7; clone size: .; V gene: TRBV7-2; CDR3 protein: CASSSKDRARYEQYF; CDR3 DNA: TGTGCCAGCAGCTCAAAGGACAGGGCGCGGTACGAGCAGTACTTC
D gene: TRBD1; J gene: TRBJ2-7; clone size: .; V gene: TRBV6-5; CDR3 protein: CASSYSRDSSYEQYF; CDR3 DNA: TGTGCCAGCAGTTACTCCCGGGACAGCTCCTACGAGCAGTACTTC
D gene: .; J gene: TRBJ2-5; clone size: .; V gene: TRBV13; CDR3 protein: CASRRKETQYF; CDR3 DNA: TGTGCCAGCAGGCGAAAAGAGACCCAGTACTTC
D gene: .; J gene: TRBJ2-3; clone size: .; V gene: TRBV30; CDR3 protein: CAWSPDRTRMDTQYF; CDR3 DNA: TGTGCCTGGAGTCCCGACAGGACTCGAATGGATACGCAGTATTTT
D gene: .; J gene: TRBJ2-6; clone size: .; V gene: TRBV30; CDR3 protein: CAWTVGTGANVLTF; CDR3 DNA: TGTGCCTGGACCGTGGGGACTGGGGCCAACGTCCTGACTTTC
D gene: .; J gene: TRBJ1-5; clone size: .; V gene: TRBV6-1; CDR3 protein: CASRGANQPQHF; CDR3 DNA: TGTGCCAGCAGGGGGGCGAATCAGCCCCAGCATTTT
D gene: TRBD1; J gene: TRBJ2-5; clone size: .; V gene: TRBV6-5; CDR3 protein: CASGPGQAQETQYF; CDR3 DNA: TGTGCCAGCGGTCCGGGACAGGCCCAAGAGACCCAGTACTTC
D gene: TRBD1; J gene: TRBJ2-5; clone size: .; V gene: TRBV5-4; CDR3 protein: CASSTPGQGTQYF; CDR3 DNA: TGTGCCAGCAGCACACCGGGACAGGGGACCCAGTACTTC
D gene: .; J gene: TRBJ1-6; clone size: .; V gene: TRBV5-5; CDR3 protein: CASRPLTGNSPLHF; CDR3 DNA: TGTGCCAGCAGACCCCTTACGGGTAATTCACCCCTCCACTTT
D gene: .; J gene: TRBJ2-1; clone size: .; V gene: TRBV30; CDR3 protein: CAWRDRGRGVSNEQFF; CDR3 DNA: TGTGCCTGGAGAGACCGTGGGAGGGGGGTTTCGAATGAGCAGTTCTTC
D gene: TRBD2; J gene: TRBJ2-3; clone size: .; V gene: TRBV6-6; CDR3 protein: CASSYERESTDTQYF; CDR3 DNA: TGTGCCAGCAGTTACGAGCGGGAGAGCACAGATACGCAGTATTTT
D gene: .; J gene: TRBJ2-2; clone size: .; V gene: TRBV4-3; CDR3 protein: CASRKEVNTGELFF; CDR3 DNA: TGCGCCAGCCGCAAGGAGGTAAACACCGGGGAGCTGTTTTTT
D gene: TRBD1; J gene: TRBJ1-6; clone size: .; V gene: TRBV2; CDR3 protein: CASEETGGISPLHF; CDR3 DNA: TGTGCCAGCGAGGAGACAGGGGGGATTTCACCCCTCCACTTT
D gene: TRBD1; J gene: TRBJ2-7; clone size: .; V gene: TRBV14; CDR3 protein: CASRPGTGSYEQYF; CDR3 DNA: TGTGCCAGCAGGCCCGGGACAGGGTCCTACGAGCAGTACTTC
D gene: .; J gene: TRBJ1-2; clone size: .; V gene: TRBV2; CDR3 protein: CASPGDGYTF; CDR3 DNA: TGTGCCAGCCCCGGAGATGGCTACACCTTC
D gene: .; J gene: TRBJ1-1; clone size: once; V gene: TRBV28; CDR3 protein: CASSPRTGGWTEAFF; CDR3 DNA: TGTGCCAGCAGTCCCAGAACCGGGGGTTGGACTGAAGCTTTCTTT
D gene: .; J gene: TRBJ2-5; clone size: .; V gene: TRBV30; CDR3 protein: CAWSVGESLAQYF; CDR3 DNA: TGTGCCTGGAGTGTAGGTGAATCCCTGGCCCAGTACTTC
D gene: .; J gene: TRBJ2-2; clone size: .; V gene: TRBV7-9; CDR3 protein: CAIQTGELFF; CDR3 DNA: TGTGCCATCCAAACCGGGGAGCTGTTTTTT
D gene: .; J gene: TRBJ1-6; clone size: .; V gene: TRBV5-1; CDR3 protein: CASGPGREGSPLHF; CDR3 DNA: TGCGCCAGCGGTCCCGGGCGGGAGGGATCACCCCTCCACTTT
D gene: .; J gene: TRBJ2-4; clone size: .; V gene: TRBV18; CDR3 protein: CASSPGSDIQYF; CDR3 DNA: TGTGCCAGCTCACCGGGGTCAGACATTCAGTACTTC
D gene: .; J gene: TRBJ1-5; clone size: .; V gene: TRBV2; CDR3 protein: CASSGGVQTHSNQPQHF; CDR3 DNA: TGTGCCAGCAGTGGGGGTGTTCAAACCCATAGCAATCAGCCCCAGCATTTT
D gene: .; J gene: TRBJ2-7; clone size: .; V gene: TRBV7-8; CDR3 protein: CASSSDSRYEQYF; CDR3 DNA: TGTGCCAGCAGCTCGGACAGCAGATACGAGCAGTACTTC
D gene: .; J gene: TRBJ1-1; clone size: .; V gene: TRBV15; CDR3 protein: CATSREKGRVTEAFF; CDR3 DNA: TGTGCCACCAGCAGAGAGAAGGGCAGGGTGACTGAAGCTTTCTTT
D gene: TRBD1; J gene: TRBJ1-5; clone size: once; V gene: TRBV5-1; CDR3 protein: CASSLLGTGNQPQHF; CDR3 DNA: TGCGCCAGCAGCTTGTTAGGGACAGGGAATCAGCCCCAGCATTTT
D gene: .; J gene: TRBJ1-1; clone size: .; V gene: TRBV5-6; CDR3 protein: CASSLEPGREAFF; CDR3 DNA: TGTGCCAGCAGCTTGGAGCCGGGGAGAGAAGCTTTCTTT
D gene: TRBD2; J gene: TRBJ2-3; clone size: .; V gene: TRBV7-3; CDR3 protein: CASSRGGRDTQYF; CDR3 DNA: TGTGCCAGCAGCCGGGGGGGCCGAGATACGCAGTATTTT
D gene: TRBD1; J gene: TRBJ2-3; clone size: .; V gene: TRBV5-1; CDR3 protein: CASSSGTGVDTQYF; CDR3 DNA: TGCGCCAGCAGCTCAGGGACAGGGGTAGATACGCAGTATTTT
D gene: .; J gene: TRBJ2-1; clone size: .; V gene: TRBV6-6; CDR3 protein: CASSYLNEQFF; CDR3 DNA: TGTGCCAGCAGTTACCTCAATGAGCAGTTCTTC
D gene: .; J gene: TRBJ1-1; clone size: .; V gene: TRBV10-3; CDR3 protein: CAIGPQGNTEAFF; CDR3 DNA: TGTGCCATCGGGCCACAGGGGAACACTGAAGCTTTCTTT
D gene: TRBD2; J gene: TRBJ2-7; clone size: .; V gene: TRBV2; CDR3 protein: CASSGTSGRSEQYF; CDR3 DNA: TGTGCCAGCAGTGGGACTAGCGGGAGGTCCGAGCAGTACTTC